This T cell receptor (beta chain) was sequenced in a study of siplizumab effects on memory and regulatory T cells (dated by TCRdb to between 2018 and 2020). Study-level background: The study looked at the effect of siplizumab, an anti-CD2 antibody, on alloreactive T-cell subsets in allogeneic mixed lymphocyte reactions made from human PBMCs. Overall results and qualifications from the work: No functional confirmation was obtained for the suppressive function of proliferating Tregs from siplizumab cultures. Among mappable alloreactive CD4+ clones, an average Treg-derived fraction of about 69% was observed with siplizumab, compared with approximately 25% in control reactions. Siplizumab significantly reduced the cumulative frequency of alloreactive sequences traceable to unstimulated CD4+ memory T cells. A naive or memory phenotype could not be assigned to roughly 75-96% of proliferating CD4+ or CD8+ clones. Sequences below about 10^-5 frequency were poorly captured, so only a minor fraction of alloreactive clones could be mapped to unstimulated subsets. Unstimulated naive T cells appeared to be more diverse than memory T cells, and naive cells seemed to make a substantial contribution to the alloresponse.

Library generation was performed with the immunoSEQ multiplex PCR assay. The deep sequencing platform assayed approximately 100,000 TCR templates per sample. Genomic DNA extracted from sorted T cells was used for TCRbeta CDR3 sequencing. The published analysis was carried out like this. Clonal analysis of TCRbeta CDR3 data was done in the R programming language. Alloreactive CD4+ and CD8+ clones were identified by comparing unstimulated samples to CFSE-low samples taken after the reaction. Regulatory or non-regulatory origin was assigned to alloreactive CD4+ clones by matching of sequences to sorted unstimulated Treg and non-Treg repertoires. The table comes from immuneACCESS by way of TCRdb, which keeps in-frame sequences with V and J called. Part of the clones is missing from these tables; in studies checked, under half for an unresolved V gene and the rest for unknown reasons. The V and J calls and clone size are taken from that table; D and trimming were inferred from the DNA. Recorded for this sample are 97,000 or so clones; 92% of them occurred a single time. The ten largest make up about 1.1% of the sample.

Sorted unstimulated T cells and proliferating T cells recovered from mixed lymphocyte reactions underwent TCRbeta CDR3 sequencing. Fresh whole blood from approximately 10 HLA-typed healthy donors was used to isolate PBMCs. With respect to this clone: Which antigen it targets is not known. Nothing much larger sits one base from this clone, and base qualities are not available.

V is cut back by 2 bases and J by 4 bases, with 11 bases in the junction unmatched. From the cysteine through the phenylalanine, the CDR3 covers 17 amino acids. The entry retains the CDR3 DNA only, 51 bases that are in frame from base 1. Taken from the germline V gene, the CDR1 and CDR2 loops are SGHAT and FQNNGV. This chain is built from TRBV11-2 and TRBJ2-5; the junction holds 9 bases that match TRBD2. Sequencing input: CD4+ T cells sorted from blood. This receptor was identified in a human donor in good health. The DNA reads TGTGCCAGCAGCTTAAAAATGGCGGGAGGGCCTAGAGAGACCCAGTACTTC. Its coded protein is CASSLKMAGGPRETQYF.